Presented here are 2 T cell receptor beta chains from one specimen sequenced in a study of CD8+CD57+ T cells in acquired aplastic anemia. Both TCR beta VDJ combination and CDR3 sequence profiling were carried out. Genomic DNA was the template for this profiling. TCRdb processed the reads anew with MiXCR; each CDR3 protein has one entry. The sample consists of roughly 150,000 distinct CDR3 sequences, more than 45% of them appearing once. Sequencing involved patients with CD8+CD57+ cell expansion previously shown by flow cytometry. The sample consisted of sorted CD4+, CD8+, or CD8+CD57+ T cells (not recorded which) from PBMCs. Source of these receptors: a human donor with aplastic anemia.

This sequence joins TRBV10-3 and TRBJ1-1; maybe TRBD1 (5 bases). CDR1 and CDR2 (germline): ENHRY, SYGVKD. The ends were cut back, 0 bases at V and 10 bases at J, with 15 bases in the middle. CDR3 length: 14 residues. The CDR3 region is CAISESPGREGAFF. The CDR3 nucleotides are TGTGCCATCAGTGAGTCCCCGGGACGGGAGGGAGCTTTCTTT.

The chain uses TRBV20-1 and TRBJ2-5; 9 bases are shared with TRBD1. V gave up 3 bases and J gave up 3 bases; unmatched junction bases: 2. The CDR3 extends over 13 amino acids. The V gene's germline CDR1 is DFQATT and CDR2 SNEGSKA (reference sequence). The CDR3 sequence: CSARRDREETQYF. CDR3 sequence (DNA): TGCAGTGCTAGGAGGGACAGGGAAGAGACCCAGTACTTC.